A single sample is the source of the 29 T cell receptor beta chains below, sequenced in a study of blood T cell repertoires in COVID-19 (dated by TCRdb to about 2020). The protocol used for the library was the immunoSEQ multiplex PCR assay. The table was pulled from immuneACCESS by TCRdb, which kept in-frame rearrangements only. Such tables lose some clones; where checked, under half of the loss comes from unresolved V genes, and the rest has no known cause. Here the sample has approximately 5,000 clones; roughly 80% occur a single time. 10% to 15% of the sample is taken by the ten largest. Sequencing was done on a sample of peripheral blood. The receptors were sampled from a man between 65 and 85 years old with active COVID-19.

About this clone itself: In the same sample, other DNA sequences code for this CDR3. The chain recombines TRBV5-1 with TRBJ2-1; 10 bases line up with TRBD1. Trimming cost V 0 bases and J 5 bases; bases outside gene matches: 2. This CDR3 is built from 15 residues. CDR1 is SGHRS and CDR2 is YFSETQ in the germline V gene. The CDR3 coding sequence is TGCGCCAGCAGCTTGGGTGGGACAGGGGACAATGAGCAGTTCTTC. Its translation is CASSLGGTGDNEQFF.

The chain couples TRBV7-2 to TRBJ2-2; TRBD1 agrees at 9 bases. This CDR3 region has 16 residues. The V gene's germline CDR1 is SGHTA and CDR2 FQGNSA. With V trimmed by 4 bases and J by 4 bases, 7 bases remained unmatched. The CDR3 DNA is TGTGCCAGCAGCTATAATCCGGGACAGGGCACCGGGGAGCTGTTTTTT. It specifies CASSYNPGQGTGELFF.

J is TRBJ2-3 and V is TRBV11-3; D is undetermined. Trimming shortened V by 2 bases and J by 0 bases, and 6 bases separated the two germline ends. Germline CDR1 and CDR2: SGHNT and YENEEA. This CDR3 spans 14 amino acids. The CDR3 bases are TGTGCCAGCAGCTTATCTCCTAGCACAGATACGCAGTATTTT. Protein: CASSLSPSTDTQYF.

The chain links TRBV5-1 to TRBJ1-4; TRBD1 might be the D (5 bases). CDR1 is SGHRS, CDR2 YFSETQ, per germline. The CDR3 has 15 amino acids. Trimming took 4 bases from V and 7 from J, leaving 17 bases between them. The CDR3 reads CASSLGTREGEKLFF. CDR3 bases: TGCGCCAGCAGCCTAGGGACTCGGGAGGGTGAAAAACTGTTTTTT.

This chain uses TRBV7-2 with TRBJ2-1, with TRBD2 identical over 13 bases. CDR3 length: 17 residues. Germline CDR1 SGHTA, CDR2 FQGNSA. V shed 2 bases and J 9 bases; nucleotides not matched to a gene: 10. CDR3 amino acids: CASSLTSGGAYLVEQFF. The CDR3 coding sequence is TGTGCCAGCAGCTTAACTAGCGGGGGGGCTTATTTGGTTGAGCAGTTCTTC.

This rearrangement joins TRBV6-6 to TRBJ1-5, with 7 bases matching TRBD1. V shed 5 bases and J 1 base; nucleotides not matched to a gene: 5. Germline CDR1 is MNHNY and CDR2 is SVGAGI (reference sequence). The CDR3 totals 15 residues. As DNA, the CDR3 is TGTGCCAGCAGTACCGAAGGGGGCAGCAATCAGCCCCAGCATTTT. It specifies CASSTEGGSNQPQHF.

This chain uses TRBV19 with TRBJ2-6; D is possibly TRBD2 (6 bases). V was cut by 7 bases and J by 0 bases, with 19 bases left in between. The CDR3 consists of 18 residues. CDR1 is LNHDA and CDR2 is SQIVND in the germline V gene (reference sequence). The CDR3 coding sequence is TGTGCCAGTACCCCGGGTGGGGGAGGATACTCTGGGGCCAACGTCCTGACTTTC. The encoded protein is CASTPGGGGYSGANVLTF.

The chain uses TRBV6-6 and TRBJ1-2; no reliable D call. The germline V and J ends were trimmed by 5 bases and 3 bases, with 22 bases remaining between them. The CDR3 is 17 amino acids. Per germline, CDR1 MNHNY and CDR2 SVGAGI (reference sequence). Here the CDR3 DNA reads TGTGCCAGCAGTCGATCGAGCCAAGCCCTTGAGGACTATGGCTACACCTTC. Its protein product is CASSRSSQALEDYGYTF.

CDR3 sequence (DNA): TGTGCCAGCAGCTCATCTCCGGGACAGGGCGGCACTGAAGCTTTCTTT. This encodes CASSSSPGQGGTEAFF. The V call is TRBV7-9, the J call TRBJ1-1, with 9 bases fitting TRBD1. Trimming removed 4 bases from V and 4 bases from J; junction bases left unmatched: 10. Germline-derived CDR1 and CDR2 are SEHNR and FQNEAQ (reference sequence). This CDR3 is built from 16 residues.

The chain is built from TRBV6-5 and TRBJ1-2, with 8 bases identical to TRBD1. Germline assignment: CDR1 MNHEY and CDR2 SVGAGI. The CDR3 contains 12 residues. V trimming: 6 bases; J trimming: 6 bases; junction bases outside the gene matches: 3. The CDR3 nucleotides are TGTGCCAGCAGCCCGACAGGGGATGGCTACACCTTC. Translating it yields CASSPTGDGYTF.

This clone occurred once. This chain connects TRBV27 to TRBJ1-4; D call uncertain. Germline values: CDR1 MNHEY, CDR2 SMNVEV (reference sequence). The CDR3 runs to 13 residues. V shed 6 bases and J shed 3 bases, with 8 bases lying between them. The DNA for the CDR3 is TGTGCCAGCAGGCTGTCAGCTAATGAAAAACTGTTTTTT. Translation: CASRLSANEKLFF.

J is TRBJ1-5 and V is TRBV7-2; 8 nucleotides match TRBD1. The CDR3 totals 16 residues. Germline V lookup: CDR1 SGHTA, CDR2 FQGNSA. With V trimmed by 6 bases and J by 0 bases, 7 bases remained unmatched. The CDR3 region has the DNA TGTGCCAGCAGACAGGGGGGGGGCCATAGCAATCAGCCCCAGCATTTT. Protein sequence: CASRQGGGHSNQPQHF.

The rearrangement joins TRBV11-2 to TRBJ2-3, with D unclear. The CDR3 spans 15 residues. Trimming removed 0 bases at V and 4 bases at J, with 11 bases between. The germline V gene has CDR1 SGHAT and CDR2 FQNNGV. The CDR3 sequence: CASSLDPGSADTQYF. The CDR3 DNA sequence: TGTGCCAGCAGCTTAGATCCCGGGTCGGCAGATACGCAGTATTTT.

The chain joins TRBV12-3 or TRBV12-4 to TRBJ1-1; 7 bases match TRBD1. V was clipped by 6 bases and J by 5 bases; unmatched bases: 6. This CDR3 comprises 13 residues. The CDR3 here is CASRNRGKTEAFF. The CDR3 DNA reads TGTGCCAGCAGAAACAGGGGAAAAACTGAAGCTTTCTTT.

The rearrangement joins TRBV5-1 to TRBJ1-1; 8 positions match TRBD1. This CDR3 contains 14 residues. Germline V gene lookup returns CDR1 SGHRS and CDR2 YFSETQ. After removal of 5 bases from V and 9 bases from J, the junction contained 12 bases not matched to a gene. The chain's CDR3 is CASSFSTGTGKAFF. The CDR3 DNA reads TGCGCCAGCAGTTTTTCCACCGGGACAGGCAAAGCTTTCTTT.

J is TRBJ1-1 and V is TRBV29-1; D might be TRBD1 (6 bases). This CDR3 contains 12 residues. CDR1 SQVTM and CDR2 ANQGSEA come from the germline V gene. The V gene lost 7 bases and the J gene lost 1 base, with 10 bases spanning the gap. The DNA of the CDR3 is TGCAGCGGGAACAGGGAGAACACTGAAGCTTTCTTT. This sequence encodes CSGNRENTEAFF.

This clone showed up just a few times. The CDR3 loop reads CASSGDRNIQYF. In DNA, the CDR3 is TGTGCCAGCAGTGGAGACAGAAACATTCAGTACTTC. The chain joins TRBV12-3 or TRBV12-4 to TRBJ2-4; possibly TRBD1 for D (5 bases). The V and J ends lost 5 bases and 6 bases respectively, with 8 bases between them. CDR3 length equals 12 residues.

This clone was observed once. The gene calls are TRBV5-6 and TRBJ1-2; D possibly corresponds to TRBD1 (6 bases). This CDR3 is 15 amino acids long. Germline assignment: CDR1 SGHDT and CDR2 YYEEEE. The V end was cut by 1 base, the J end by 0 bases, with 10 bases between. The DNA for the CDR3 is TGTGCCAGCAGCTTGAGGCCAGGGGCTAACTATGGCTACACCTTC. Protein: CASSLRPGANYGYTF.

The rearrangement links TRBV30 to TRBJ2-3; D may be TRBD2 (5 bases). This CDR3 spans 14 amino acids. V lost 0 bases, J lost 8 bases, and 15 bases lay in between. Germline assignment: CDR1 GTSNPN and CDR2 SVGIG (reference sequence). DNA for the CDR3: TGTGCCTGGAGTGTATCTGGGGATGGGAGTACGCAGTATTTT. It specifies CAWSVSGDGSTQYF.

The chain employs TRBV4-3 and TRBJ2-1; 7 bases map to TRBD1. From germline, CDR1 is LGHNA and CDR2 YSLEER. The CDR3 extends over 17 amino acids. Germline trimming cut 1 base from V and 0 bases from J; bases unmatched to any gene: 6. This CDR3 is CASSQVLNRGSYNEQFF. The CDR3 DNA sequence: TGCGCCAGCAGCCAAGTATTAAACAGGGGCTCCTACAATGAGCAGTTCTTC.

The chain uses TRBV9 and TRBJ1-2; TRBD1 agrees at 9 bases. Trimming took 0 bases from V and 4 from J; bases not matched to a gene: 7. This CDR3 is built from 16 residues. From germline, CDR1 is SGDLS and CDR2 YYNGEE. Here the CDR3 reads CASSVEGSGQGYGYTF. CDR3 in DNA: TGTGCCAGCAGCGTAGAGGGCTCGGGACAGGGCTATGGCTACACCTTC.

The gene calls are TRBV7-8 and TRBJ2-1, with 8 nucleotides matching TRBD2. In germline, CDR1 is SGHVS, CDR2 FQNEAQ. The CDR3 has 16 amino acids. J was trimmed by 6 bases and V by 4 bases; bases with no gene match: 11. The CDR3, as DNA: TGTGCCAGCAGCTCCGACCCCGGGGGGGGAGGCAATGAGCAGTTCTTC. Its protein product is CASSSDPGGGGNEQFF.

On this clone itself: Sequence at one end of the junction differs from germline and may be a read error. This rearrangement joins TRBV23-1 to TRBJ1-3, with 7 bases fitting TRBD1. TRBV23-1 is annotated as an ORF whose role is uncertain. The CDR3 is 15 amino acids. The CDR3 is CASSQSPPKGQPRGF. In nucleotides, the CDR3 is TGCGCCAGCAGTCAATCCCCACCCAAGGGACAGCCAAGGGGTTTT.

The chain carries TRBV5-8 and TRBJ2-2; D remains unclear. V dropped 1 base and J dropped 6 bases, with 13 bases sitting between them. The CDR3 has 15 residues. The germline V gene has CDR1 SGHTS and CDR2 YDEGEE. The CDR3 reads CASSLIQSYAGELFF. The CDR3 DNA sequence: TGTGCCAGCAGCTTGATCCAATCCTATGCCGGGGAGCTGTTTTTT.

Only one count was recorded for this clone. The chain joins TRBV5-1 to TRBJ2-1, with 8 nucleotides matching TRBD2. The germline V gene has CDR1 SGHRS and CDR2 YFSETQ. V was clipped by 6 bases and J by 8 bases; unmatched bases: 16. CDR3 size: 16 residues. The CDR3 DNA follows: TGCGCCAGCACCGCCGCCTTTCGGGGGGGTTTGTATGAGCAGTTCTTC. It specifies CASTAAFRGGLYEQFF.

The V call is TRBV12-3 or TRBV12-4, the J call TRBJ2-3; D might be TRBD1 (6 bases). V was clipped by 5 bases and J by 6 bases, with 12 bases between them. The CDR3 totals 13 residues. The DNA of the CDR3 is TGTGCCAGCAGTGGACAGCAAGGCGATACGCAGTATTTT. Translation: CASSGQQGDTQYF.

The chain's CDR3 is CASSPLQGLAGTSKNIQYF. The CDR3 DNA follows: TGTGCCAGCAGCCCGTTGCAGGGACTAGCGGGGACTTCCAAAAACATTCAGTACTTC. The chain joins TRBV3-1 (or the pseudogene TRBV3-2) to TRBJ2-4, with TRBD2 identical over 13 bases. The CDR3 contains 19 residues. Trimming took 4 bases from V and 2 from J; bases not matched to a gene: 11. From germline, CDR1 is LGHDT and CDR2 YNNKEL (reference sequence).

The genes are TRBV7-9 and TRBJ2-7; 7 bases align to TRBD1. The CDR3 extends over 12 amino acids. The germline V gene has CDR1 SEHNR and CDR2 FQNEAQ (reference sequence). J was trimmed by 4 bases and V by 5 bases; bases with no gene match: 2. The CDR3 nucleotides are TGTGCCAGCAGCCAACAGGGGTACGAGCAGTACTTC. Its translation: CASSQQGYEQYF.

This clone was picked up a small number of times. The DNA of the CDR3 is TGTGCCAGCAGCCAAGAGAGTAGCGGATATAGCACAGATACGCAGTATTTT. Translating it yields CASSQESSGYSTDTQYF. V usage is TRBV3-1 (or the pseudogene TRBV3-2) and J usage is TRBJ2-3, with D tentatively TRBD2 (6 bases). The V end was cut by 0 bases, the J end by 0 bases, with 13 bases between. Germline lookup yields CDR1 LGHDT and CDR2 YNNKEL (reference sequence). The CDR3 runs to 17 residues.